This TCR beta chain stems from a study of blood T cell repertoires in COVID-19. Looking at the study overall: Donors of Cohort 3 who recovered were those that had two negative PCRs, clearance, or symptom resolution. Italy, Spain and the United States were the sources of the convalescent and acute COVID-19 samples.

Study processing details: For nucleated cells, counts were estimated from reference gene primer amplification. Assay used: immunoSEQ multiplex PCR; TCRdb lists only in-frame clones, some missing. The D gene and trimming were derived from the DNA, and the V and J assignments and clone size from that table. The sample comprises under 150,000 clones, under 90% of which are singletons, and about 4% rests with the top ten. Germline-derived CDR1 and CDR2 are KGHDR and SFDVKD. The CDR3 runs 16 residues. V gave up 3 bases and J gave up 5 bases, with 18 bases separating them. J is TRBJ1-2 and V is TRBV24-1; D might be TRBD1 (5 bases). Sequencing was carried out using PBMCs or T cells enriched from blood (not recorded which). The receptor's source is a man in his fifties or sixties in a cohort exposed to, infected with or recovered from COVID-19 (not recorded which). CDR3 sequence (DNA): TGTGCCACCAGTGATGGCAGACTAGGGACGGCGTATGGCTACACCTTC. Protein product: CATSDGRLGTAYGYTF.